This is a list of T cell receptor beta chains from one sample in a study of blood T cell repertoires in COVID-19. The data were produced by immunoSEQ multiplex PCR, yet TCRdb's version contains in-frame clones alone and is incomplete. The table includes 88,000 or so clones, approximately 83% detected once. The sample was peripheral blood. The receptors shown here come from a man aged 55 to 70 with acute or convalescent COVID-19. CDR3s include the opening cysteine and the closing phenylalanine or tryptophan. The D gene is left open where the match is weak. Clone size appears in some rows only: once, few, many, or a class for an expanded clone.

NA,TRBJ1-5,TRBV7-9,NA,TGTGCCAGCAGCCCGGGGTCCGGGAGCAATCAGCCCCAGCATTTT,CASSPGSGSNQPQHF
NA,TRBJ1-1,TRBV3-1/TRBV3-2,TRBD1,TGTGCCAGCAGCCAAGTGTTGGGACAGGAAGCTTTCTTT,CASSQVLGQEAFF
NA,TRBJ2-1,TRBV3-1/TRBV3-2,TRBD2,TGTGCCAGCAGCCTCGGACTAGCGGGCCTATACAATGAGCAGTTCTTC,CASSLGLAGLYNEQFF
NA,TRBJ2-5,TRBV12-3/TRBV12-4,TRBD1,TGTGCCAGCAAGGGACAGGGGTGGGAGACCCAGTACTTC,CASKGQGWETQYF
NA,TRBJ2-5,TRBV4-2,NA,TGTGCCAGCAGCCAAGGTCGGGAGCCCCAAGAGACCCAGTACTTC,CASSQGREPQETQYF
NA,TRBJ1-6,TRBV18,TRBD1,TGTGCCAGCTCACCGGGGGACAGGTCACCCCTCCACTTT,CASSPGDRSPLHF
few,TRBJ2-7,TRBV20-1,TRBD2,TGCAGTGCTAGTAGTTTGGAGACTAGCGGCTACGAGCAGTACTTC,CSASSLETSGYEQYF
NA,TRBJ1-5,TRBV11-2,NA,TGTGCCAGCAGTGGGGGCCCTAATCAGCCCCAGCATTTT,CASSGGPNQPQHF
NA,TRBJ2-5,TRBV25-1,NA,TGTGCCAGCAGTGAATTTAGACAACCAGAGACCCAGTACTTC,CASSEFRQPETQYF
NA,TRBJ2-2,TRBV11-2,NA,TGTGCCAGCAGTCCCTCCGCCGGGGAGCTGTTTTTT,CASSPSAGELFF
few,TRBJ2-5,TRBV5-1,NA,TGCGCCAGCAGCTTAAGAGGGAACAACCGGGAGACCCAGTACTTC,CASSLRGNNRETQYF
NA,TRBJ1-2,TRBV6-5,NA,TGTGCCAGCAGGTCTCAAGGGGTCTATGGCTACACCTTC,CASRSQGVYGYTF
NA,TRBJ2-2,TRBV9,TRBD2,TGTGCCAGCAGCGTAGTAACTAGCGGGGGTCCCGGGGAGCTGTTTTTT,CASSVVTSGGPGELFF
NA,TRBJ1-2,TRBV4-1,TRBD1,TGCGCCAGCAGCCAAGGGACAGGGGGCCACTATGGCTACACCTTC,CASSQGTGGHYGYTF
NA,TRBJ2-5,TRBV2,TRBD2,TGTGCCAGCAGTGCTCTAGCGGGAGAGACCCAGTACTTC,CASSALAGETQYF
NA,TRBJ1-1,TRBV28,NA,TGTGCCAGCAGTTTAGTACAGGGGAACACTGAAGCTTTCTTT,CASSLVQGNTEAFF
NA,TRBJ1-5,TRBV19,NA,TGTGCCAGCACCGTCGAGGGGGGGCGCGATCAGCCCCAGCATTTT,CASTVEGGRDQPQHF
NA,TRBJ1-2,TRBV6-2/TRBV6-3,TRBD1,TGTGCCAGCAGCAAGGGACAGGGCGGAGCCGGCTACACCTTC,CASSKGQGGAGYTF
few,TRBJ2-7,TRBV27,TRBD1,TGTGCCAGCAGTTTGGGATTGAGGACAGGGGAAGTCTACGAGCAGTACTTC,CASSLGLRTGEVYEQYF
NA,TRBJ2-3,TRBV3-1/TRBV3-2,NA,TGTGCCAGCAGCCAAGACGTGGGGGAGGCAGATACGCAGTATTTT,CASSQDVGEADTQYF
NA,TRBJ1-4,TRBV6-5,NA,TGTGCCAGCAGTTGGTTAGCCCTCGGGGATGAAAAACTGTTTTTT,CASSWLALGDEKLFF
NA,TRBJ2-2,TRBV11-3,TRBD2,TGTGCCAGCAGCAACGGGGGGGGACAATTGGCCGGGGAGCTGTTTTTT,CASSNGGGQLAGELFF
NA,TRBJ1-1,TRBV6-5,TRBD1,TGTGCCAGCAGTTACTCCCGGGACAGAAGGAACACTGAAGCTTTCTTT,CASSYSRDRRNTEAFF
NA,TRBJ1-4,TRBV6-5,TRBD1,TGTGCCAGCACCCCCCGGGACAGGAATGAAAAACTGTTTTTT,CASTPRDRNEKLFF
NA,TRBJ1-4,TRBV27,NA,TGTGCCAGCAGTTTTTCAGGCAGGGGTGACGAAAAACTGTTTTTT,CASSFSGRGDEKLFF
NA,TRBJ1-5,TRBV11-2,TRBD1,TGTGCCAGCAGCCCCGGGACAGGGGGTTTTCAGCCCCAGCATTTT,CASSPGTGGFQPQHF
NA,TRBJ2-2,TRBV5-1,TRBD1,TGCGCCAGCAGCCCCCTTGGGACAGGGGGCACCGGGGAGCTGTTTTTT,CASSPLGTGGTGELFF
NA,TRBJ2-1,TRBV6-2/TRBV6-3,TRBD1,TGTGCCAGCAGTGGCAGGGGGCATGAGCAGTTCTTC,CASSGRGHEQFF
once,TRBJ1-5,TRBV18,TRBD1,TGTGCCAGCTCACTAACCGACAGGGTAGATCAGCCCCAGCATTTT,CASSLTDRVDQPQHF
once,TRBJ2-1,TRBV7-2,TRBD2,TGTGCCAGCAGCTTGACCGGGACTAGTCTCGATGAGCAGTTCTTC,CASSLTGTSLDEQFF
NA,TRBJ1-2,TRBV6-5,TRBD1,TGTGCCAGCAGTTACTCAGGACAGGGGTTCTATGGCTACACCTTC,CASSYSGQGFYGYTF
NA,TRBJ1-1,TRBV14,NA,TGTGCCAGCAGCCAATCGGGTAGGGGAGGCTGGAAGACTGAAGCTTTCTTT,CASSQSGRGGWKTEAFF
NA,TRBJ1-1,TRBV7-3,TRBD1,TGTGCCAGCAGCCTATGGACAGGGAGGGTGAGCACTGAAGCTTTCTTT,CASSLWTGRVSTEAFF
NA,TRBJ1-2,TRBV29-1,TRBD1,TGCAGCGCTACTAGGACAGGTCTGGCTGGCTACACCTTC,CSATRTGLAGYTF
NA,TRBJ2-7,TRBV30,TRBD2,TGTGCCTGGAGTTTCCCGGGACTAGCGGGGGGCTACGAGCAGTACTTC,CAWSFPGLAGGYEQYF
NA,TRBJ1-1,TRBV4-1,NA,TGCGCCAGCAGCCAAGATCTGAGGGGGGAGGGTGAAGCTTTCTTT,CASSQDLRGEGEAFF
NA,TRBJ2-1,TRBV15,NA,TGTGCCACCAGCAAGCCCCGAAATAGTTACAATGAGCAGTTCTTC,CATSKPRNSYNEQFF
NA,TRBJ1-2,TRBV9,TRBD1,TGTGCCAGCAGCGGAAGGGGGCGTAGGCCTGGCTACACCTTC,CASSGRGRRPGYTF
NA,TRBJ2-2,TRBV24-1,NA,TGTGCCACCAGTGAAGGGAGGAACACCGGGGAGCTGTTTTTT,CATSEGRNTGELFF
NA,TRBJ2-7,TRBV7-9,TRBD2,TGTGCCAGCAGCCCTCTAGCGGGGGCCGCCTACGAGCAGTACTTC,CASSPLAGAAYEQYF